One and the same sample provided the 5 T cell receptor beta chains below, sequenced in a study of identical twins. TCRdb reprocessed the 5' RACE reads with MiXCR, giving one entry per CDR3 protein. The sample yields some 20,000 distinct CDR3 sequences, nearly 70% seen once. The sample taken for sequencing was memory (CD45RO+) T cells sorted from blood. These receptors came from a woman under 30 in good health. This table probably holds off-target reads from a library built for another chain.

This chain uses TRBV5-1 with TRBJ2-1; TRBD1 aligns across 8 bases. CDR1 and CDR2 from the germline V gene are SGHRS and YFSETQ. V was pared by 7 bases and J by 6 bases, with 9 bases of the junction left unmatched. The CDR3 extends over 14 amino acids. CDR3 region: CASRGQGIFNEQFF. The CDR3 DNA follows: TGCGCCAGCCGCGGACAGGGCATTTTCAATGAGCAGTTCTTC.

This clonotype was observed a single time. V usage is TRBV6-1 and J usage is TRBJ2-3; D possibly corresponds to TRBD1 (6 bases). Trimming shortened V by 5 bases and J by 7 bases, and 16 bases separated the two germline ends. This CDR3 region has 14 residues. The V gene's germline CDR1 is MNHNS and CDR2 SASEGT. The CDR3 DNA reads TGTGCCAGCAGTCTAAGGACAGTTGAAAATACGCAGTATTTT. It specifies CASSLRTVENTQYF.

This clonotype has only a few counts. This CDR3 is CASSFQGSDQPQHF. The CDR3 DNA is TGTGCCAGCAGTTTTCAGGGATCCGATCAGCCCCAGCATTTT. V usage is TRBV6-5 and J usage is TRBJ1-5; D possibly corresponds to TRBD1 (5 bases). CDR1 is MNHEY, CDR2 SVGAGI, per germline. CDR3 length: 14 amino acids. Trimming took off 4 bases at V and 5 bases at J, with 12 bases between the two ends.

As regards this clonotype: An end of the junction does not agree with germline; a read error may underlie this. This sequence joins TRBV5-1 and TRBJ2-3, with 7 bases lining up with TRBD2. There are 12 residues in the CDR3. CDR1 SGHRS and CDR2 YFSETQ come from the germline V gene. The CDR3 nucleotides are TGCGCCAGCAGCCCCTCCCGGGAGGCACGGATTTTT. Protein product: CASSPSREARIF. Supplemented by reference TRBV5-1 and TRBJ2-3, the full variable domain reads KAGVTQTPRYLIKTRGQQVTLSCSPISGHRSVSWYQQTPGQGLQFLFEYFSETQRNKGNFPGRFSGRQFSNSRSEMNVSTLELGDSALYLCASSPSREARIFGPGTRLTVL.

The CDR3 spells CASRGQVAHNEQFF. CDR3 nucleotides: TGTGCCAGCCGGGGACAGGTCGCCCACAATGAGCAGTTCTTC. The chain joins TRBV25-1 to TRBJ2-1, with 8 positions matching TRBD1. The CDR3 runs 14 residues. The germline V gene encodes CDR1 MGHDK and CDR2 SYGVNS. Germline trimming cut 8 bases from V and 5 bases from J; bases unmatched to any gene: 8. Drawing the rest from reference TRBV25-1 and TRBJ2-1, the complete variable domain is EADIYQTPRYLVIGTGKKITLECSQTMGHDKMYWYQQDPGMELHLIHYSYGVNSTEKGDLSSESTVSRIRTEHFPLTLESARPSHTSQYLCASRGQVAHNEQFFGPGTRLTVL.